The 15 T cell receptor beta chains given below trace back to one sample, sequenced in a study of cytomegalovirus exposure and HLA in healthy donors. 13 Jbeta primers and 60 Vbeta primers were used for the PCR. Only in-frame clones appear in the TCRdb table, and some are missing; sequencing was by immunoSEQ multiplex PCR. Seen here are about 170,000 clones, roughly 84% observed once, and the top ten hold 1.2%. The sequenced sample consisted of PBMCs. Receptors were obtained from a boy between 2 and 10 years old in good health and CMV-seronegative.

V usage is TRBV5-4 and J usage is TRBJ2-5, with D perhaps matching TRBD2 (5 bases). The CDR3 consists of 15 residues. In germline, CDR1 is SGHNT, CDR2 YYREEE (reference sequence). V was shortened by 1 base and J by 3 bases, with 13 bases between the two germline ends. The CDR3 DNA is TGTGCCAGCAGCTTGTCGCCTAGCCGAGAAGAGACCCAGTACTTC. Protein sequence: CASSLSPSREETQYF.

The chain employs TRBV2 and TRBJ2-7; possibly TRBD2 for D (6 bases). Germline V CDR1 and CDR2: SNHLY, FYNNEI. The CDR3 runs to 14 residues. With 4 bases removed from V and 2 bases from J, the gap between germline ends came to 12 bases. The CDR3, as DNA: TGTGCCAGCAGTGTCGCGGGGCCCACCTACGAGCAGTACGTC. Translating gives CASSVAGPTYEQYV.

The chain couples TRBV2 to TRBJ2-5, with D perhaps TRBD2 (5 bases). CDR3 length: 12 residues. Trimming took off 6 bases at V and 5 bases at J, with 10 bases between the two ends. Germline assignment: CDR1 SNHLY and CDR2 FYNNEI. CDR3 loop: CASSSRGETQYF. The DNA of the CDR3 is TGTGCCAGCAGCTCCCGAGGGGAGACCCAGTACTTC.

The V call is TRBV6-4, the J call TRBJ2-1; a weak D match, TRBD2 (7 bases). Germline V lookup: CDR1 MRHNA, CDR2 SNTAGT. V lost 7 bases and J lost 9, with 19 bases in between. This CDR3 comprises 14 residues. The CDR3 protein is CASTSGPGGGEQFF. As DNA, the CDR3 is TGTGCCAGCACTAGCGGTCCAGGAGGGGGTGAGCAGTTCTTC.

This clone was found once. The chain has TRBV7-2 and TRBJ2-7, with D possibly TRBD2 on 7 matching bases. V gave up 3 bases and J gave up 4 bases, with 13 bases separating them. This CDR3 contains 14 residues. Germline values: CDR1 SGHTA, CDR2 FQGNSA. The CDR3 DNA follows: TGTGCCAGCAGCTTCGGGGGGCTTGGTTACGAGCAGTACTTC. Encoded protein: CASSFGGLGYEQYF. Full variable domain (remainder filled in from reference TRBV7-2 and TRBJ2-7): GAGVSQSPSNKVTEKGKDVELRCDPISGHTALYWYRQSLGQGLEFLIYFQGNSAPDKSGLPSDRFSAERTGGSVSTLTIQRTQQEDSAVYLCASSFGGLGYEQYFGPGTRLTVT.

This clone has only one observation. This sequence joins TRBV7-6 and TRBJ2-3, with 14 bases lining up with TRBD2. CDR1 SGHVS and CDR2 FNYEAQ come from the germline V gene. V dropped 4 bases and J dropped 2; count of bases not matched to a gene: 11. The CDR3 runs 19 residues. In DNA form, the CDR3 reads TGTGCCAGCAGCTCCGGGCCGGGACTAGCGGGAGTTTTCACAGATACGCAGTATTTT. It is translated as CASSSGPGLAGVFTDTQYF.

The rearrangement uses TRBV7-2 and TRBJ2-3; 12 nucleotides align to TRBD2. The CDR3 runs to 16 residues. V lost 5 bases and J lost 2; bases outside the gene matches: 5. CDR1 and CDR2 (germline): SGHTA, FQGNSA. Here the CDR3 reads CASSKTSGGFTDTQYF. The CDR3 DNA sequence: TGTGCCAGCAGCAAGACTAGCGGGGGCTTCACAGATACGCAGTATTTT. The full variable domain, rest sourced from reference TRBV7-2 and TRBJ2-3, is GAGVSQSPSNKVTEKGKDVELRCDPISGHTALYWYRQSLGQGLEFLIYFQGNSAPDKSGLPSDRFSAERTGGSVSTLTIQRTQQEDSAVYLCASSKTSGGFTDTQYFGPGTRLTVL.

The chain employs TRBV14 and TRBJ2-3, with 7 bases matching TRBD1. Germline-derived CDR1 and CDR2 are SGHDN and FVKESK. The V and J ends lost 4 bases and 6 bases, in that order; junction bases with no gene match: 10. This CDR3 comprises 15 residues. The CDR3 protein is CASSPETGIGDTQYF. CDR3 in DNA: TGTGCCAGCAGCCCAGAGACAGGGATTGGGGATACGCAGTATTTT.

The genes are TRBV5-4 and TRBJ1-1; possibly TRBD1 for D (6 bases). V lost 4 bases to trimming and J lost 1 base, with 11 bases between them. The CDR3 length is 14 residues. CDR1 and CDR2 (germline): SGHNT, YYREEE (reference sequence). The CDR3 DNA reads TGTGCCAGCAGCACGGGGACAAGGAACACTGAAGCTTTCTTT. It specifies CASSTGTRNTEAFF.

The gene calls are TRBV5-1 and TRBJ1-6; D is possibly TRBD1 (5 bases). The CDR3 covers 14 residues. V gave up 0 bases and J gave up 8 bases, with 9 bases separating them. Per the germline V gene, CDR1 is SGHRS and CDR2 is YFSETQ. The DNA of the CDR3 is TGCGCCAGCAGCTTGGGCAGGGCGGATTCACCCCTCCACTTT. Protein: CASSLGRADSPLHF.

The chain uses TRBV29-1 and TRBJ1-1; no clear D gene. Germline V CDR1 and CDR2: SQVTM, ANQGSEA. Trimming stripped 4 bases from V and 0 bases from J, with 9 bases between. The CDR3 length is 13 residues. CDR3 region: CSVVRPMNTEAFF. The CDR3, as DNA: TGCAGCGTTGTCAGGCCCATGAACACTGAAGCTTTCTTT.

The chain carries TRBV19 and TRBJ1-3; the D gene is possibly TRBD1 (5 bases). With 6 bases removed from V and 0 bases from J, the gap between germline ends came to 15 bases. The CDR3 has 16 amino acids. Looked up from germline, CDR1 is LNHDA and CDR2 is SQIVND (reference sequence). The CDR3 DNA reads TGTGCCAGTAGCCCGACAGCCCCGGGCTCTGGAAACACCATATATTTT. This encodes CASSPTAPGSGNTIYF.

The chain joins TRBV28 to TRBJ1-2; D might be TRBD1 (6 bases). The CDR3 has 12 residues. Germline CDR1 reads MDHEN; CDR2 reads SYDVKM. V was shortened by 6 bases and J by 8 bases, with 13 bases between the two germline ends. The CDR3 region is CASSFSGVGYTF. CDR3 coding DNA: TGTGCCAGCAGCTTTTCAGGGGTAGGCTACACCTTC.

This clone came up once. The genes are TRBV7-2 and TRBJ1-4; 8 nucleotides match TRBD1. This CDR3 is built from 15 residues. The trim removed 3 bases at V and 5 bases at J, leaving 5 bases unmatched. Germline CDR1 is SGHTA and CDR2 is FQGNSA. The CDR3 protein is CASSFDQGANEKLFF. The CDR3 DNA is TGTGCCAGCAGCTTCGACCAGGGGGCGAATGAAAAACTGTTTTTT.

This clone was seen once. The rearrangement joins TRBV19 to TRBJ1-6; D is unresolved. Trimming took off 3 bases at V and 9 bases at J, with 9 bases between the two ends. The CDR3 has 13 amino acids. Germline CDR1 and CDR2: LNHDA and SQIVND (reference sequence). In DNA form, the CDR3 reads TGTGCCAGTAGTATTGCTGAGGGTTCACCCCTCCACTTT. Protein sequence: CASSIAEGSPLHF.